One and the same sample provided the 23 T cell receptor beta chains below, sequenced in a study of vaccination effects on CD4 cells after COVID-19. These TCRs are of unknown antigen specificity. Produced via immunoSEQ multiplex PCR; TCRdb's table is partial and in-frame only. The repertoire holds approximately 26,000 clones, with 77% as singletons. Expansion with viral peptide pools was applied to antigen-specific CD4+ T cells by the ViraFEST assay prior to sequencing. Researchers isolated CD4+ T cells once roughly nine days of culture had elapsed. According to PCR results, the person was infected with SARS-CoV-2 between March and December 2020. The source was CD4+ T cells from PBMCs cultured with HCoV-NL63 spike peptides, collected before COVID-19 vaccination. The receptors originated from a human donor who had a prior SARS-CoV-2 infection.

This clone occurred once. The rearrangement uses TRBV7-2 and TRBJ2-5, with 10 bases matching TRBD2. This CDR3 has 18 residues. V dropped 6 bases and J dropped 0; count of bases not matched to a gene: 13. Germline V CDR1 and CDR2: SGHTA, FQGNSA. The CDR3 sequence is CASSIVPSGGENQETQYF. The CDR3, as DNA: TGTGCCAGCAGTATAGTTCCCAGCGGGGGGGAAAACCAAGAGACCCAGTACTTC.

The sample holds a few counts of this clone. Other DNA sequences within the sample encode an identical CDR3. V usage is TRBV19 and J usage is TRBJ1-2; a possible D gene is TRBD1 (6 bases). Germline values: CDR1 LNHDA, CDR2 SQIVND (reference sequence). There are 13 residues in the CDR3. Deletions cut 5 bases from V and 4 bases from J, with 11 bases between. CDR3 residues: CASSPQGFYGYTF. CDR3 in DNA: TGTGCCAGTAGTCCTCAGGGGTTCTATGGCTACACCTTC.

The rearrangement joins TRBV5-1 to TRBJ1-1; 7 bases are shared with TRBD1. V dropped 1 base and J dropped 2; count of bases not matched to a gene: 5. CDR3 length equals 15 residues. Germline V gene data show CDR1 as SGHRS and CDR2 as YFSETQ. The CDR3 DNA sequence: TGCGCCAGCAGCTTGTCCGGGACAGCTAACACTGAAGCTTTCTTT. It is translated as CASSLSGTANTEAFF. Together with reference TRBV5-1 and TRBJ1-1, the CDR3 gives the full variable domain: KAGVTQTPRYLIKTRGQQVTLSCSPISGHRSVSWYQQTPGQGLQFLFEYFSETQRNKGNFPGRFSGRQFSNSRSEMNVSTLELGDSALYLCASSLSGTANTEAFFGQGTRLTVV.

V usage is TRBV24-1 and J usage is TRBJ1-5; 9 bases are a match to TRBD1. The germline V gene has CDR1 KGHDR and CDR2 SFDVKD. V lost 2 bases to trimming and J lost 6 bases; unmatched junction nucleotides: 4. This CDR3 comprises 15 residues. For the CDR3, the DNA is TGTGCCACCAGTGATTCACGACAGGGGGTTCAGCCCCAGCATTTT. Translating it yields CATSDSRQGVQPQHF.

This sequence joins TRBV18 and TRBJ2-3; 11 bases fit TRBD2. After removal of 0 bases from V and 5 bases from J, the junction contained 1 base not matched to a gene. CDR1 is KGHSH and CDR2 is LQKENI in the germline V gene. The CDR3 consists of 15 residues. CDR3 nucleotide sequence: TGTGCCAGCTCACCACCGACTAGCGGGAAAGATACGCAGTATTTT. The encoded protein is CASSPPTSGKDTQYF.

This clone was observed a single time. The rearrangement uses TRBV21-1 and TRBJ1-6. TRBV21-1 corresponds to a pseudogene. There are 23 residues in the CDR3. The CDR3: CASSKPHHPGTQLPSSYNSPLHF. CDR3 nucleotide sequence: TGTGCCAGCAGCAAACCCCACCATCCCGGGACGCAACTACCTAGCTCCTATAATTCACCCCTCCACTTT.

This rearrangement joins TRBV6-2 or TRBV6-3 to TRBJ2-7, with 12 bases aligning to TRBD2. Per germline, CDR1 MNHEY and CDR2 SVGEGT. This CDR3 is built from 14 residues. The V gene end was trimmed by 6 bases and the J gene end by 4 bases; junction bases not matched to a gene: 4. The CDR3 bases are TGTGCCAGCAGCCCAACTAGCGGGAGGTACGAGCAGTACTTC. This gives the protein CASSPTSGRYEQYF.

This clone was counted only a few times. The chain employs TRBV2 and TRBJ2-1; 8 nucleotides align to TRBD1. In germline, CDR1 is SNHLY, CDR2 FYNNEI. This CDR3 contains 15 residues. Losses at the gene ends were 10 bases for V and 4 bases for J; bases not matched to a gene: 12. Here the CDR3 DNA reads TGTGCCATCACACCCGGGACAGGACTATACAATGAGCAGTTCTTC. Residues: CAITPGTGLYNEQFF.

The CDR3 DNA follows: TGTGCCAGCAGCTTTGCGTTCCGGGGCGGCGGCTACACCTTC. It codes for CASSFAFRGGGYTF. The chain combines TRBV7-8 with TRBJ1-2; D perhaps matches TRBD1 (5 bases). Trimming cost V 3 bases and J 8 bases, with 16 bases left between them. CDR1 is SGHVS and CDR2 is FQNEAQ in the germline V gene. The CDR3 spans 14 residues.

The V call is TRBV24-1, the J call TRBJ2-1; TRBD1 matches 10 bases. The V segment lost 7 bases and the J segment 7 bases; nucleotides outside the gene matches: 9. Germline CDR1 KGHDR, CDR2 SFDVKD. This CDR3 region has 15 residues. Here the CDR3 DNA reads TGTGCCACCAGCATAGGGACAGGGGTTTGGAATGAGCAGTTCTTC. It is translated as CATSIGTGVWNEQFF.

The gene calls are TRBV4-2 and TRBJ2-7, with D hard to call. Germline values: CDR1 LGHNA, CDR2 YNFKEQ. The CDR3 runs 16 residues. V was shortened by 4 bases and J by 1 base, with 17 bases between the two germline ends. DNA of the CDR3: TGTGCCAGCAGCCTCTCCCAGGTCACTCCTTCCTACGAGCAGTACTTC. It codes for CASSLSQVTPSYEQYF.

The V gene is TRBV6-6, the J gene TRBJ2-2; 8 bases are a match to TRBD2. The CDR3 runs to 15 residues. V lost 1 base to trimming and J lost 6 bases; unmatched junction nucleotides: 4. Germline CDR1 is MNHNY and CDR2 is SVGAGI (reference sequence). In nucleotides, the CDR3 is TGTGCCAGCAGTTACTTCCGGGAGGGCGCCGGGGAGCTGTTTTTT. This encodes CASSYFREGAGELFF.

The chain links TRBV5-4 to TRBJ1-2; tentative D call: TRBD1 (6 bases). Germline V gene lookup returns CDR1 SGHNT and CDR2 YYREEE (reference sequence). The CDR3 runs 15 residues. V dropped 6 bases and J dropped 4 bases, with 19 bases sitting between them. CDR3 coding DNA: TGTGCCAGCACACCGAACCCCGGACAGCCCTATGGCTACACCTTC. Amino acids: CASTPNPGQPYGYTF.

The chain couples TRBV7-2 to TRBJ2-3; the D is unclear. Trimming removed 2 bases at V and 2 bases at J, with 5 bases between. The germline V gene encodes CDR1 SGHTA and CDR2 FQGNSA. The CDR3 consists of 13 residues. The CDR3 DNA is TGTGCCAGCAGCTTACAGTACACAGATACGCAGTATTTT. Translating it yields CASSLQYTDTQYF. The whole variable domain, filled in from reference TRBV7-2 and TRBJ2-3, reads GAGVSQSPSNKVTEKGKDVELRCDPISGHTALYWYRQSLGQGLEFLIYFQGNSAPDKSGLPSDRFSAERTGGSVSTLTIQRTQQEDSAVYLCASSLQYTDTQYFGPGTRLTVL.

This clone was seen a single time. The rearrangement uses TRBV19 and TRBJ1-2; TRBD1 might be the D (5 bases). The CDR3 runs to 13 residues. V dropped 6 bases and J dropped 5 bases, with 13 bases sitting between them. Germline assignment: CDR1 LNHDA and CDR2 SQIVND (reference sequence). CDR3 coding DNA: TGTGCCAGTAGCAGGGAGGGTCTTTATGGCTACACCTTC. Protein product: CASSREGLYGYTF. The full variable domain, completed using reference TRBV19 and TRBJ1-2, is DGGITQSPKYLFRKEGQNVTLSCEQNLNHDAMYWYRQDPGQGLRLIYYSQIVNDFQKGDIAEGYSVSREKKESFPLTVTSAQKNPTAFYLCASSREGLYGYTFGSGTRLTVV.

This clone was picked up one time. The DNA for the CDR3 is TGTGCCAGTAGCCCCAGTCGCATTAGCACAGATACGCAGTATTTT. Translating it yields CASSPSRISTDTQYF. The V call is TRBV19, the J call TRBJ2-3; D remains ambiguous. The CDR3 is 15 amino acids. V lost 6 bases and J 0 bases, leaving 13 bases between the germline ends. CDR1 LNHDA and CDR2 SQIVND come from the germline V gene (reference sequence).

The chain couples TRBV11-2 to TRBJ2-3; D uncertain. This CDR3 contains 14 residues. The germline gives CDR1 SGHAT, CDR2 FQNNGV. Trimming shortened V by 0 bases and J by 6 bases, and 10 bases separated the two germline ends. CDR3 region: CASSLDQGLDTQYF. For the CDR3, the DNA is TGTGCCAGCAGCTTAGATCAAGGGCTCGATACGCAGTATTTT.

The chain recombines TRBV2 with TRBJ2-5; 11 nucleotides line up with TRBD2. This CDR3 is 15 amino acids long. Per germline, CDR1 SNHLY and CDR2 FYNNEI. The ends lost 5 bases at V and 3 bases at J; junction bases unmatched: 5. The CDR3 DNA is TGTGCCAGCAGTTTTAGCGGGGGGGCAGAAGAGACCCAGTACTTC. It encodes CASSFSGGAEETQYF. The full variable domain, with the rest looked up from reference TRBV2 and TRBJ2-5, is EPEVTQTPSHQVTQMGQEVILRCVPISNHLYFYWYRQILGQKVEFLVSFYNNEISEKSEIFDDQFSVERPDGSNFTLKIRSTKLEDSAMYFCASSFSGGAEETQYFGPGTRLLVL.

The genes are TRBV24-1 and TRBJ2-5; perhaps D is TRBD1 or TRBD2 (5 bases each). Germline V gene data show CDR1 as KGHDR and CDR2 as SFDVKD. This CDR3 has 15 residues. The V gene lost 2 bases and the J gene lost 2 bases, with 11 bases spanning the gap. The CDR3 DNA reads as TGTGCCACCAGTGATTCGGGGCCCTTGCAAGAGACCCAGTACTTC. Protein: CATSDSGPLQETQYF.

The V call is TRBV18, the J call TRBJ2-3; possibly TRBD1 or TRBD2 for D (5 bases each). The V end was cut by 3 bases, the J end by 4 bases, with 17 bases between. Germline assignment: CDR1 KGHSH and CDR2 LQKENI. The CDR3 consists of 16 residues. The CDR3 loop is CASSPGLPRGPDTQYF. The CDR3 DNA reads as TGTGCCAGCTCACCCGGACTTCCGAGGGGCCCAGATACGCAGTATTTT.

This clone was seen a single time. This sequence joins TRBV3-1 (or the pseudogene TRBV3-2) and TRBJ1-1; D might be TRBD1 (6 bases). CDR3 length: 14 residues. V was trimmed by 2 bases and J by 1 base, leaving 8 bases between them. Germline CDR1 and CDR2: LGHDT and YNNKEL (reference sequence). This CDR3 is CASSQSDRNTEAFF. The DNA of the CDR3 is TGTGCCAGCAGCCAATCGGACAGGAACACTGAAGCTTTCTTT.

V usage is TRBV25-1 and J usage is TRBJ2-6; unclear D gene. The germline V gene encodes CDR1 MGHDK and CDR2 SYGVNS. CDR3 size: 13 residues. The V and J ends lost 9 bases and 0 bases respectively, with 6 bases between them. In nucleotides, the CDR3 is TGTGCCAGTTACAGCTCTGGGGCCAACGTCCTGACTTTC. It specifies CASYSSGANVLTF.

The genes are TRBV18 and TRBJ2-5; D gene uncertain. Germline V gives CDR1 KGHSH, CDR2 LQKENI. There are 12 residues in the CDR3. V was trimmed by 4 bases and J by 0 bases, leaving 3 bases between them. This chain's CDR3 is CASSLYQETQYF. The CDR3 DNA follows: TGTGCCAGCTCACTGTACCAAGAGACCCAGTACTTC.